These 22 T cell receptor beta chains were sequenced from one sample in a study of blood T cells in healthy people across ages. The second PCR ran roughly 7 to 11 cycles with a sample-barcoded 5' primer and J-beta primers. TCRdb recomputed calls from the 5' RACE reads with MiXCR, one row per CDR3 protein. The table includes around 1,100,000 distinct CDR3 sequences, under 40% detected once. Input material: blood. The receptors were sampled from a young man in good health.

This clonotype appeared a few times. The rearrangement uses TRBV9 and TRBJ2-1, with 8 bases lining up with TRBD2. This CDR3 is built from 15 residues. Germline CDR1 and CDR2: SGDLS and YYNGEE. The V segment lost 3 bases and the J segment 7 bases; nucleotides outside the gene matches: 9. The CDR3 DNA reads TGTGCCAGCAGCGCTCACGGGGGGGGTGGAAATGAGCAGTTCTTC. It is translated as CASSAHGGGGNEQFF.

V usage is TRBV7-8 and J usage is TRBJ1-5; a possible D gene is TRBD1 (5 bases). This CDR3 has 16 amino acids. With 4 bases removed from V and 1 base from J, the gap between germline ends came to 14 bases. Germline CDR1 is SGHVS and CDR2 is FQNEAQ. This CDR3 reads CASSSALEGSNQPQHF. The CDR3 DNA reads TGTGCCAGCAGCTCCGCGTTAGAGGGGAGCAATCAGCCCCAGCATTTT. The entire variable domain, with the rest obtained from reference TRBV7-8 and TRBJ1-5, is as follows: GAGVSQSPRYKVAKRGQDVALRCDPISGHVSLFWYQQALGQGPEFLTYFQNEAQLDKSGLPSDRFFAERPEGSVSTLKIQRTQQEDSAVYLCASSSALEGSNQPQHFGDGTRLSIL.

The J gene is TRBJ2-4, the V gene TRBV20-1, with unresolved D. TRBJ2-7 matches the DNA end more closely, so the J call is doubtful. This CDR3 is built from 13 residues. CDR1 is DFQATT and CDR2 is SNEGSKA in the germline V gene (reference sequence). CDR3: CSASINLAYEQYF. CDR3 DNA: TGCAGTGCTAGTATTAACCTGGCCTACGAGCAGTACTTC.

The J gene is TRBJ1-3, the V gene TRBV5-1, with 7 nucleotides matching TRBD1. This CDR3 has 17 amino acids. The germline CDR1 and CDR2 sequences are SGHRS and YFSETQ. V shed 2 bases and J 0 bases; nucleotides not matched to a gene: 8. CDR3 protein: CASSFYRGPHSGNTIYF. The CDR3 DNA is TGCGCCAGCAGCTTCTACAGGGGTCCCCACTCTGGAAACACCATATATTTT. Using reference TRBV5-1 and TRBJ1-3 for the parts outside the CDR3, the full variable domain is KAGVTQTPRYLIKTRGQQVTLSCSPISGHRSVSWYQQTPGQGLQFLFEYFSETQRNKGNFPGRFSGRQFSNSRSEMNVSTLELGDSALYLCASSFYRGPHSGNTIYFGEGSWLTVV.

This clonotype has only a few counts. This chain connects TRBV9 to TRBJ2-3, with 11 bases that match TRBD2. This CDR3 is built from 17 residues. J was trimmed by 0 bases and V by 0 bases; bases with no gene match: 3. The germline V gene has CDR1 SGDLS and CDR2 YYNGEE. The CDR3 nucleotides are TGTGCCAGCAGCGTAGAGGGACTAGCGGAAAGCACAGATACGCAGTATTTT. Its translation: CASSVEGLAESTDTQYF.

This clonotype was recorded a few times. V is TRBV20-1 and J is TRBJ1-5; D is possibly TRBD1 (6 bases). This CDR3 contains 15 residues. Germline CDR1 and CDR2: DFQATT and SNEGSKA (reference sequence). Trimming took off 1 base at V and 5 bases at J, with 15 bases between the two ends. The CDR3: CSARGGGQVHQPQHF. The CDR3 region has the DNA TGCAGTGCTAGAGGAGGGGGGCAGGTCCATCAGCCCCAGCATTTT.

The chain employs TRBV6-2 or TRBV6-3 and TRBJ1-2; D remains unclear. The CDR3 has 14 amino acids. CDR1 is MNHEY, CDR2 SVGEGT, per germline. Trimming pared 4 bases from V and 4 bases from J, leaving 13 bases between. The CDR3 DNA sequence: TGTGCCAGCAGTTCCGGGAACAGAGGCTATGGCTACACCTTC. Its protein is CASSSGNRGYGYTF.

V gene TRBV4-2 combines with J gene TRBJ1-2; D call uncertain. Germline V CDR1 and CDR2: LGHNA, YNFKEQ. The CDR3 is 14 amino acids. V shed 3 bases and J shed 9 bases, with 17 bases lying between them. Here the CDR3 reads CASSQTVLDGSYTF. The CDR3 nucleotides read TGTGCCAGCAGCCAGACCGTCCTGGACGGCAGCTACACCTTC.

The chain has TRBV9 and TRBJ1-2; D might be TRBD1 (5 bases). Germline V gene data show CDR1 as SGDLS and CDR2 as YYNGEE. The CDR3 has 13 residues. Trimming removed 3 bases at V and 4 bases at J, with 10 bases between. CDR3 protein: CASSAGGPYGYTF. DNA for the CDR3: TGTGCCAGCAGCGCCGGGGGACCCTATGGCTACACCTTC.

This chain links TRBV5-1 with TRBJ2-1; D is unresolved. This CDR3 comprises 16 residues. CDR1 and CDR2 from the germline V gene are SGHRS and YFSETQ. Trimming shortened V by 3 bases and J by 1 base, and 14 bases separated the two germline ends. The CDR3 DNA sequence: TGCGCCAGCAGCTCAGGTTCGGGCCGATCCTACAATGAGCAGTTCTTC. Translation gives CASSSGSGRSYNEQFF. Supplemented by reference TRBV5-1 and TRBJ2-1, the full variable domain reads KAGVTQTPRYLIKTRGQQVTLSCSPISGHRSVSWYQQTPGQGLQFLFEYFSETQRNKGNFPGRFSGRQFSNSRSEMNVSTLELGDSALYLCASSSGSGRSYNEQFFGPGTRLTVL.

This clonotype was picked up many times. The chain is built from TRBV12-5 and TRBJ2-7; D unclear. Trimming left V 2 bases short and J 5 bases short, with 4 bases between. The CDR3 loop spans 11 amino acids. Germline V gene sequence: CDR1 LGHNT, CDR2 FRNRAP. The CDR3 loop is CASGLRDEQYF. DNA for the CDR3: TGTGCTAGTGGTTTGCGGGACGAGCAGTACTTC.

The chain has TRBV5-1 and TRBJ2-5; the D gene is possibly TRBD2 (5 bases). Germline V gene sequence: CDR1 SGHRS, CDR2 YFSETQ. The length of the CDR3 is 15 residues. V gave up 4 bases and J gave up 2 bases, with 15 bases separating them. CDR3 sequence (DNA): TGCGCCAGCAGCCTAAGTCGGCTAGCTCAAGAGACCCAGTACTTC. It yields the protein CASSLSRLAQETQYF.

V usage is TRBV7-2 and J usage is TRBJ1-1, with unresolved D. V lost 2 bases to trimming and J lost 8 bases, with 12 bases between them. Germline CDR1 SGHTA, CDR2 FQGNSA. This CDR3 is built from 13 residues. CDR3 DNA: TGTGCCAGCAGCTTAATGGAGGCCGGGGAAGCTTTCTTT. This translates into CASSLMEAGEAFF. The variable domain in full, completed from reference TRBV7-2 and TRBJ1-1, reads GAGVSQSPSNKVTEKGKDVELRCDPISGHTALYWYRQSLGQGLEFLIYFQGNSAPDKSGLPSDRFSAERTGGSVSTLTIQRTQQEDSAVYLCASSLMEAGEAFFGQGTRLTVV.

The gene calls are TRBV20-1 and TRBJ2-2, with D maybe TRBD1 (6 bases). The germline V gene has CDR1 DFQATT and CDR2 SNEGSKA (reference sequence). V gave up 5 bases and J gave up 1 base, with 17 bases separating them. The CDR3 has 16 amino acids. CDR3 coding DNA: TGCAGTGCTCTCAAGGGGGTCCGAAAGAACACCGGGGAGCTGTTTTTT. This encodes CSALKGVRKNTGELFF.

CDR3 sequence: CASSQDLASGGADTQYF. CDR3 bases: TGTGCCAGCAGCCAAGATCTGGCTAGCGGGGGGGCTGATACGCAGTATTTT. This sequence joins TRBV3-1 and TRBJ2-3; TRBD2 matches 12 bases. CDR1 is LGHDT and CDR2 is YNNKEL in the germline V gene (reference sequence). The CDR3 has 17 amino acids. Trimming took 0 bases from V and 6 from J; bases not matched to a gene: 7.

This clonotype was counted a few times. V is TRBV7-9 and J is TRBJ2-1, with 12 bases that match TRBD2. This CDR3 has 17 residues. Trimming at V came to 1 base and at J to 6 bases, leaving 7 bases not matched to a gene. The germline CDR1 and CDR2 sequences are SEHNR and FQNEAQ (reference sequence). CDR3: CASSLERTSGTINEQFF. CDR3 DNA: TGTGCCAGCAGCTTAGAAAGGACTAGCGGGACAATCAATGAGCAGTTCTTC.

This sequence joins TRBV25-1 and TRBJ2-7; 9 nucleotides line up with TRBD1. The CDR3 has 19 amino acids. V dropped 7 bases and J dropped 1; count of bases not matched to a gene: 20. Germline CDR1 and CDR2: MGHDK and SYGVNS. CDR3 sequence reads: CASTLKGKQGANPSYEQYF. In DNA, the CDR3 is TGTGCCAGCACCCTCAAAGGGAAACAGGGGGCGAACCCTTCCTACGAGCAGTACTTC.

This chain links TRBV6-2 or TRBV6-3 with TRBJ2-5; D is unclear. The V gene lost 0 bases and the J gene lost 5 bases, with 10 bases spanning the gap. CDR1 MNHEY and CDR2 SVGEGT come from the germline V gene. CDR3 length: 14 residues. CDR3 residues: CASSYSRFRETQYF. The CDR3 DNA sequence: TGTGCCAGCAGTTACTCACGGTTTCGCGAGACCCAGTACTTC.

In regard to this clonotype: Being one base from a much bigger clone, this may be a read error. This chain uses TRBV6-2 or TRBV6-3 with TRBJ2-5, with D unresolved. The J call may be mistaken, given a closer DNA end match to TRBJ2-7. The CDR3 is 12 residues long. The germline V gene has CDR1 MNHEY and CDR2 SVGEGT. Written as DNA, the CDR3 is TGTGCCAGCAGGAATCAAGCCTACGAGCAGTACTTC. Translating gives CASRNQAYEQYF.

This chain uses TRBV27 with TRBJ1-2, with 10 bases lining up with TRBD1. The CDR3 has 16 residues. V lost 2 bases to trimming and J lost 0 bases; unmatched junction nucleotides: 3. The V gene's germline CDR1 is MNHEY and CDR2 SMNVEV (reference sequence). CDR3 loop: CASSLMGQGTNYGYTF. In DNA form, the CDR3 reads TGTGCCAGCAGTTTAATGGGACAGGGGACTAACTATGGCTACACCTTC.

V gene TRBV20-1 combines with J gene TRBJ2-3; 10 bases are a match to TRBD2. Trimming at V came to 2 bases and at J to 7 bases, leaving 12 bases not matched to a gene. Germline V gene sequence: CDR1 DFQATT, CDR2 SNEGSKA (reference sequence). CDR3 size: 16 residues. The CDR3 reads CSARTMSGGVVYTQYF. The CDR3 DNA sequence: TGCAGTGCTAGAACGATGAGCGGGGGGGTTGTTTATACGCAGTATTTT.

With respect to this clonotype: The junction departs from germline at one end; a sequencing error may be responsible. J is TRBJ1-2 and V is TRBV6-2 or TRBV6-3; D gene uncertain. CDR3 length: 16 amino acids. The germline V gene encodes CDR1 MNHEY and CDR2 SVGEGT. The CDR3 nucleotides are TGTGCCAGCAGTTACCGCCGAGAGGAGTCGATCTATGGCCACACCTTC. It encodes CASSYRREESIYGHTF.